This is a list of T cell receptor beta chains from one sample in a study of vaccination and CD4 T cells after COVID-19. Their antigens remain unidentified. TCRdb re-derived calls from the PCR reads in MiXCR, one entry per CDR3 protein. Found here are fewer than 9,000 distinct CDR3 sequences, around 70% of them singletons; the top ten hold around 33%. The sample taken for sequencing was CD4+ T cells from blood, cultured in vitro. The receptors stem from a human donor who had recovered from COVID-19. Both conserved end residues are part of each CDR3. Fields, in order: clone size, V gene, CDR3 length, J gene, D gene, CDR3 protein, CDR3 DNA. The D gene is left open where the match is weak. Not every row has a clone size; where given, it reads once, few, many or a size class.

>hyperexpanded|TRBV2|13|TRBJ1-6|NA
CASRGDGRSPLHF
TGTGCCAGCAGGGGGGACGGCCGTTCACCCCTCCACTTT
>NA|TRBV24-1|17|TRBJ2-2|NA
CATSGQKGGRDTGELFF
TGTGCCACCAGTGGCCAGAAAGGGGGGCGCGACACCGGGGAGCTGTTTTTT
>few|TRBV6-2/TRBV6-3|14|TRBJ1-1|NA
CASSYPGSDTEAFF
TGTGCCAGCAGTTACCCGGGATCCGACACTGAAGCTTTCTTT
>NA|TRBV6-4|15|TRBJ2-2|NA
CASKVTAGNTGELFF
TGTGCCAGCAAAGTAACGGCAGGGAACACCGGGGAGCTGTTTTTT
>NA|TRBV18|14|TRBJ1-1|NA
CASSREVGITEAFF
TGTGCCAGCTCACGCGAGGTCGGAATCACTGAAGCTTTCTTT
>NA|TRBV9|14|TRBJ1-2|TRBD1
CASSVEGQGYGYTF
TGTGCCAGCAGCGTAGAGGGACAGGGGTATGGCTACACCTTC
>NA|TRBV20-1|14|TRBJ2-3|TRBD2
CSAFPGLAGDTQYF
TGCAGTGCGTTTCCGGGACTAGCAGGAGATACGCAGTATTTT
>NA|TRBV6-5|16|TRBJ2-3|TRBD2
CASSTRTSGGTDTQYF
TGTGCCAGCAGTACTCGGACTAGCGGGGGCACAGATACGCAGTATTTT
>NA|TRBV7-2|16|TRBJ1-5|TRBD1
CASSLVAGGSNQPQHF
TGTGCCAGCAGCTTAGTGGCAGGGGGCTCCAATCAGCCCCAGCATTTT
>once|TRBV28|19|TRBJ2-1|TRBD1
CASSLHGRTGQFSYNEQFF
TGTGCCAGCAGTTTACATGGGCGGACAGGACAATTCTCCTACAATGAGCAGTTCTTC
>NA|TRBV20-1|17|TRBJ2-3|TRBD2
CSARPPGGGRGTDTQYF
TGCAGTGCTAGACCGCCGGGGGGAGGGCGGGGCACAGATACGCAGTATTTT
>few|TRBV2|16|TRBJ1-6|NA
CASRIRGGRDNSPLHF
TGTGCCAGCAGGATAAGAGGGGGAAGGGATAATTCACCCCTCCACTTT
>few|TRBV2|15|TRBJ1-5|TRBD1
CASSELGTGNQPQHF
TGTGCCAGCAGTGAACTGGGGACAGGTAACCAGCCCCAGCATTTT
>few|TRBV7-2|14|TRBJ2-7|NA
CASSPPGTINEQYF
TGTGCCAGCAGCCCACCCGGGACAATTAACGAGCAGTACTTC
>NA|TRBV2|16|TRBJ1-2|TRBD1
CASSEGTGLQSDGYTF
TGTGCCAGCAGCGAAGGGACAGGCCTACAATCGGACGGCTACACCTTC
>NA|TRBV11-2|15|TRBJ1-1|TRBD1
CASSPRDRGPTEAFF
TGTGCCAGCAGCCCAAGGGACAGGGGACCCACTGAAGCTTTCTTT
>NA|TRBV11-2|16|TRBJ2-1|NA
CASSLGDFYSYNEQFF
TGTGCCAGCAGCTTAGGGGACTTCTATTCCTACAATGAGCAGTTCTTC
>few|TRBV21-1|17|TRBJ1-6|NA
CASSSHSGPARNSPLHF
TGTGCCAGCAGCTCCCACTCTGGACCGGCACGTAATTCACCCCTCCACTTT
>NA|TRBV11-3|16|TRBJ1-1|TRBD1
CASSLDSGQGYAEAFF
TGTGCCAGCAGCTTAGATTCAGGACAGGGGTACGCTGAAGCTTTCTTT
>NA|TRBV6-1|14|TRBJ2-7|TRBD2
CASTISGSGYEQYF
TGTGCCAGCACCATTAGCGGGAGTGGCTACGAGCAGTACTTC
>NA|TRBV7-8|13|TRBJ1-1|NA
CASSLRGGLEAFF
TGTGCCAGCAGCTTAAGGGGTGGCCTTGAAGCTTTCTTT
>NA|TRBV7-2|16|TRBJ2-3|NA
CASSRRGGGGSDTQYF
TGTGCCAGCAGCCGGCGGGGAGGGGGAGGTTCAGATACGCAGTATTTT
>NA|TRBV7-9|13|TRBJ2-5|NA
CASSLSYQETQYF
TGTGCCAGCAGCTTATCGTACCAAGAGACCCAGTACTTC
>NA|TRBV10-3|13|TRBJ2-7|TRBD1
CAITPGQHHEQYF
TGTGCCATCACTCCGGGACAGCACCACGAGCAGTACTTC
>NA|TRBV10-3|15|TRBJ2-7|TRBD2
CAISESRGGAYEQYF
TGTGCCATCAGTGAGTCGCGGGGGGGGGCCTACGAGCAGTACTTC
>few|TRBV6-1|13|TRBJ2-2|TRBD1
CASRTGGGGELFF
TGTGCCAGTAGGACAGGGGGTGGCGGGGAGCTGTTTTTT
>few|TRBV6-2/TRBV6-3|12|TRBJ1-5|NA
CASSTPNQPQHF
TGTGCCAGCAGTACTCCCAATCAGCCCCAGCATTTT
>NA|TRBV21-1|14|TRBJ1-2|NA
CASSKVGQNYGYTF
TGTGCCAGCAGCAAAGTCGGGCAGAACTATGGCTACACCTTC
>NA|TRBV12-3/TRBV12-4|12|TRBJ2-5|NA
CASSWTQGTQYF
TGTGCCAGCAGCTGGACCCAAGGGACCCAGTACTTC
>NA|TRBV6-1|17|TRBJ2-6|NA
CASSYQGRYSGANVLTF
TGTGCCAGCAGCTATCAGGGAAGGTACTCTGGGGCCAACGTCCTGACTTTC
>NA|TRBV6-5|14|TRBJ1-1|NA
CASSYREGVTEAFF
TGTGCCAGCAGTTACAGGGAAGGGGTCACTGAAGCTTTCTTT
>NA|TRBV7-6|15|TRBJ2-3|NA
CASSFQPAGEDTQYF
TGTGCCAGCAGCTTCCAACCAGCCGGGGAGGATACGCAGTATTTT
>NA|TRBV19|15|TRBJ2-1|NA
CASRSTGSSYNEQFF
TGTGCCAGTAGATCCACAGGGTCATCCTACAATGAGCAGTTCTTC
>NA|TRBV6-1|14|TRBJ2-6|NA
CASGGGSGANVLTF
TGTGCCAGCGGGGGAGGCTCTGGGGCCAACGTCCTGACTTTC
>few|TRBV2|12|TRBJ1-1|NA
CASRAPNTEAFF
TGTGCCAGCAGGGCCCCGAACACTGAAGCTTTCTTT
>NA|TRBV20-1|13|TRBJ1-4|NA
CSTRGGANEKLFF
TGCAGCACCCGAGGGGGGGCGAATGAAAAACTGTTTTTT
>NA|TRBV20-1|18|TRBJ1-5|TRBD1
CSADGPRGQGANNQPQHF
TGCAGTGCCGACGGCCCTCGGGGACAGGGGGCCAACAATCAGCCCCAGCATTTT
>NA|TRBV7-6|15|TRBJ1-1|NA
CASSFSQDMNTEAFF
TGTGCCAGCAGCTTTTCACAAGATATGAACACTGAAGCTTTCTTT
>few|TRBV6-1|14|TRBJ1-3|NA
CASSPRTSGNTIYF
TGTGCCAGCAGTCCCCGCACCTCTGGAAACACCATATATTTT
>few|TRBV7-2|15|TRBJ2-7|NA
CASSLEAAGTYEQYF
TGTGCCAGCAGCTTAGAGGCAGCCGGGACCTACGAGCAGTACTTC
>NA|TRBV11-3|14|TRBJ2-5|NA
CASSLDIGQETQYF
TGTGCCAGCAGCTTAGATATTGGGCAAGAGACCCAGTACTTC
>NA|TRBV6-1|14|TRBJ1-5|TRBD1
CASRGQVSNQPQHF
TGTGCCAGCAGGGGACAGGTTAGCAATCAGCCCCAGCATTTT
>NA|TRBV20-1|15|TRBJ1-5|TRBD1
CSATGTADFNQPQHF
TGCAGTGCCACCGGGACAGCCGATTTTAATCAGCCCCAGCATTTT
>once|TRBV20-1|13|TRBJ1-1|TRBD1
CSARTGGGAEAFF
TGCAGTGCTAGAACAGGGGGTGGGGCTGAAGCTTTCTTT
>NA|TRBV4-3|20|TRBJ2-1|TRBD2
CASSQVVGGGAITSYNEQFF
TGCGCCAGCAGCCAAGTCGTTGGCGGGGGGGCTATCACTTCCTACAATGAGCAGTTCTTC
>NA|TRBV7-2|15|TRBJ1-5|NA
CASSLGGLGYQPQHF
TGTGCCAGCAGCTTAGGGGGGCTTGGCTATCAGCCCCAGCATTTT
>few|TRBV15|16|TRBJ1-5|NA
CATSRGRGRSNQPQHF
TGTGCCACCAGCAGAGGAAGGGGAAGGAGCAATCAGCCCCAGCATTTT
>few|TRBV20-1|14|TRBJ2-7|TRBD2
CSARLNRAGGEQYF
TGCAGTGCTAGATTGAACAGGGCGGGAGGCGAGCAGTACTTC
>few|TRBV5-8|16|TRBJ2-3|TRBD1
CASSTRTGRSTDTQYF
TGTGCCAGCAGCACCAGGACAGGACGTAGCACAGATACGCAGTATTTT
>NA|TRBV15|17|TRBJ2-5|NA
CATSRDLLPRTQETQYF
TGTGCCACCAGCAGAGATCTCCTACCGAGAACCCAAGAGACCCAGTACTTC
>NA|TRBV20-1|14|TRBJ1-4|NA
CSALRQPTNEKLFF
TGCAGTGCTCTTCGACAGCCAACTAATGAAAAACTGTTTTTT
>NA|TRBV12-2|19|TRBJ2-7|NA
CASRLESSGAGGSSYEQYF
TGTGCAAGTCGCTTAGAGTCATCAGGTGCAGGGGGTAGCTCCTACGAGCAGTACTTC
>NA|TRBV7-4|16|TRBJ2-5|TRBD1
CASSPGTGGLQETQYF
TGTGCCAGCAGCCCAGGGACAGGGGGCTTACAAGAGACCCAGTACTTC
>NA|TRBV7-2|15|TRBJ2-5|NA
CASSLAGASEETQYF
TGTGCCAGCAGCTTAGCGGGGGCGAGCGAAGAGACCCAGTACTTC